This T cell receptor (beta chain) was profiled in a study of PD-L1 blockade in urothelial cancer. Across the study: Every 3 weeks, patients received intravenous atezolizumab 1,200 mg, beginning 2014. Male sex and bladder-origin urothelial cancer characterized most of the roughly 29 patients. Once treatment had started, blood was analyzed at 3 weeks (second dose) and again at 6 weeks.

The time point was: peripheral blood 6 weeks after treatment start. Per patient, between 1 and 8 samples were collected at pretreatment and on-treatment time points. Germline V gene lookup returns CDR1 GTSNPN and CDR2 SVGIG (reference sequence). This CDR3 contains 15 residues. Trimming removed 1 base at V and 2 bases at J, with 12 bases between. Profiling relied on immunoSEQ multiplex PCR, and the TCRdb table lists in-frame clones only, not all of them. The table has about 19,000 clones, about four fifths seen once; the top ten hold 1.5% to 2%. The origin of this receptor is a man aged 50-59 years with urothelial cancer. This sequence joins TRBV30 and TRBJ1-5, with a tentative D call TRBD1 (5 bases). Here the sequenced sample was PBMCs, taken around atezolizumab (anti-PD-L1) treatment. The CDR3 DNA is TGTGCCTGGAGTGCGGGGGGGTACGGCAATCAGCCCCAGCATTTT. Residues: CAWSAGGYGNQPQHF.